The clone carrying this TCR beta chain was found a few times. Its antigen is not identified. The record originates from a study of cytomegalovirus exposure and HLA in healthy donors. Broader study findings: What TCR beta sequences reportedly achieved was accurate prediction of HLA-A and HLA-B alleles in most subjects. Immune exposure information available was restricted to CMV serostatus.

CDR3 length: 15 amino acids. CDR1 and CDR2 (germline): SGHTA, FQGNSA. Trimming removed 1 base from V and 3 bases from J; junction bases left unmatched: 5. These donors, healthy bone marrow donors, were studied. Use of 60 Vbeta and 13 Jbeta primers characterized the PCR. Original data processing: As a later analysis found, there were approximately 80 million unique TCR beta chains, of which roughly 11 million were shared. TCRdb keeps only in-frame clones here, not all; method: immunoSEQ multiplex PCR. V and J calls and clone size follow that table, whereas D and trimming were derived from the DNA. The sample consists of about 200,000 clones, 10% to 15% of them appearing once.

Material: PBMCs. This clonotype was sampled from a man aged 50-59 years in good health and CMV-seropositive. The chain uses TRBV7-2 and TRBJ1-2; 7 nucleotides align to TRBD1. The CDR3 here is CASSLGRGPYYGYTF. The CDR3 DNA reads as TGTGCCAGCAGCTTAGGTAGGGGGCCCTACTATGGCTACACCTTC.